The rows below give T cell receptor beta chains drawn from one sample of a study of human T cells and chemical hapten exposure. Using its own MiXCR run on the RACE reads, TCRdb lists one record per CDR3 protein. The sample contains about 120,000 distinct CDR3 sequences, about 11% of which appear only once. Material: whole blood, obtained in connection with sensitization to the hapten diphenylcyclopropenone (DPC). All receptors derive from a woman aged 45-59 years with alopecia areata. Some clones in this sample may be carry-over from other donors' samples. The CDR3 runs from the conserved cysteine through the conserved F or W. Each record gives: J gene, clone size, V gene, CDR3 protein. Clone size is stated in some rows and not others, as once, few, many or a class when expanded.

j_gene: TRBJ1-1
abundance: few
v_gene: TRBV27
CDR3aa: CASSFGSFNTEAFF

j_gene: TRBJ1-1
abundance: .
v_gene: TRBV30
CDR3aa: CAWISRQNTEAFF

j_gene: TRBJ2-1
abundance: few
v_gene: TRBV30
CDR3aa: CAWSVPGLNEQFF

j_gene: TRBJ2-7
abundance: few
v_gene: TRBV2
CDR3aa: CASSAGPGLATYEQYF

j_gene: TRBJ2-4
abundance: once
v_gene: TRBV5-1
CDR3aa: CASRWDLNIKNIQYF

j_gene: TRBJ2-1
abundance: .
v_gene: TRBV25-1
CDR3aa: CASSVGGAHNEQFF

j_gene: TRBJ2-3
abundance: many
v_gene: TRBV20-1
CDR3aa: CSASSGGHGDTQYF

j_gene: TRBJ2-3
abundance: .
v_gene: TRBV7-3
CDR3aa: CASSLTLAGDTQYF

j_gene: TRBJ2-5
abundance: .
v_gene: TRBV27
CDR3aa: CASSLGPGQGIETQYF

j_gene: TRBJ2-3
abundance: few
v_gene: TRBV20-1
CDR3aa: CSARASDTDTQYF

j_gene: TRBJ1-1
abundance: few
v_gene: TRBV9
CDR3aa: CASSVGPGQTEAFF

j_gene: TRBJ2-3
abundance: .
v_gene: TRBV2
CDR3aa: CASSEMVGAGTDTQYF

j_gene: TRBJ2-1
abundance: .
v_gene: TRBV12-3/TRBV12-4
CDR3aa: CASSQLAGANEQFF

j_gene: TRBJ1-1
abundance: .
v_gene: TRBV2
CDR3aa: CASLAGNTEAFF

j_gene: TRBJ2-5
abundance: .
v_gene: TRBV20-1
CDR3aa: CSAGRKQETQYF

j_gene: TRBJ2-3
abundance: many
v_gene: TRBV7-6
CDR3aa: CASSSRGYTDTQYF

j_gene: TRBJ1-2
abundance: .
v_gene: TRBV6-5
CDR3aa: CASSGAGRPYGYTF

j_gene: TRBJ2-1
abundance: .
v_gene: TRBV6-6
CDR3aa: CASTLWGRADSYNEQFF

j_gene: TRBJ1-1
abundance: .
v_gene: TRBV5-1
CDR3aa: CASSRRQGRPEAFF

j_gene: TRBJ2-2
abundance: many
v_gene: TRBV6-1
CDR3aa: CATQMGTSSGELFF

j_gene: TRBJ2-7
abundance: few
v_gene: TRBV28
CDR3aa: CATSWGGRGAEQYF

j_gene: TRBJ2-3
abundance: .
v_gene: TRBV18
CDR3aa: CASSPEGGPGLSTDTQYF

j_gene: TRBJ1-5
abundance: few
v_gene: TRBV28
CDR3aa: CASSPPLGVNQPQHF

j_gene: TRBJ1-2
abundance: .
v_gene: TRBV10-2
CDR3aa: CASSESRDRSYGYTF

j_gene: TRBJ2-3
abundance: many
v_gene: TRBV13
CDR3aa: CASSLPSDTQYF

j_gene: TRBJ2-3
abundance: many
v_gene: TRBV7-2
CDR3aa: CASSLRRRATDTQYF

j_gene: TRBJ1-2
abundance: .
v_gene: TRBV19
CDR3aa: CASSIGGNGYTF

j_gene: TRBJ1-1
abundance: .
v_gene: TRBV3-1
CDR3aa: CASSATAEAFF

j_gene: TRBJ2-7
abundance: few
v_gene: TRBV29-1
CDR3aa: CSVRQVEYTYEQYF

j_gene: TRBJ2-1
abundance: few
v_gene: TRBV29-1
CDR3aa: CSVRGYNEQFF

j_gene: TRBJ2-3
abundance: many
v_gene: TRBV9
CDR3aa: CASSVVGTDTQYF

j_gene: TRBJ1-2
abundance: .
v_gene: TRBV12-3/TRBV12-4
CDR3aa: CASSLALSGSATPYGYTF

j_gene: TRBJ1-4
abundance: .
v_gene: TRBV7-2
CDR3aa: CASSFDRGGEKLFF

j_gene: TRBJ2-1
abundance: .
v_gene: TRBV6-6
CDR3aa: CASSYTNEQFF

j_gene: TRBJ2-7
abundance: few
v_gene: TRBV7-9
CDR3aa: CASSLFRDRNYYEQYF

j_gene: TRBJ2-5
abundance: few
v_gene: TRBV29-1
CDR3aa: CSMGQGPETQYF

j_gene: TRBJ1-3
abundance: .
v_gene: TRBV4-2
CDR3aa: CASSVQASYSGNTIYF

j_gene: TRBJ2-3
abundance: .
v_gene: TRBV7-6
CDR3aa: CASSYSGSSGYTDTQYF

j_gene: TRBJ1-1
abundance: .
v_gene: TRBV30
CDR3aa: CAWSRVGGTEAFF

j_gene: TRBJ2-5
abundance: many
v_gene: TRBV7-3
CDR3aa: CASSFRGRETQYF

j_gene: TRBJ1-2
abundance: .
v_gene: TRBV10-3
CDR3aa: CAIRRQWAQDGYTF

j_gene: TRBJ2-5
abundance: many
v_gene: TRBV7-8
CDR3aa: CASSLGQQETQYF

j_gene: TRBJ2-3
abundance: many
v_gene: TRBV20-1
CDR3aa: CSARTTSGGTDTQYF

j_gene: TRBJ2-7
abundance: .
v_gene: TRBV6-1
CDR3aa: CASSEGKGPYEQYF

j_gene: TRBJ1-5
abundance: few
v_gene: TRBV6-6
CDR3aa: CASSYGYNQPQHF